These 32 T cell receptor beta chains were all obtained from the same sample, sequenced in a study of early T cells in non-severe SARS-CoV-2 infection. From the 5' RACE reads, TCRdb called clonotypes with MiXCR, one entry per CDR3 protein. Of fewer than 130,000 distinct CDR3 sequences in the sample, over 9.5% were seen once. The sequences come from whole blood, collected at baseline. These receptors originate from an adult who was a healthcare worker with PCR-confirmed SARS-CoV-2 infection or an uninfected control (not recorded which).

This clonotype was seen many times. This chain connects TRBV10-3 to TRBJ1-5; D call uncertain. The CDR3 is 13 residues long. Germline-derived CDR1 and CDR2 are ENHRY and SYGVKD. V was trimmed by 8 bases and J by 4 bases, leaving 12 bases between them. The CDR3 sequence: CAISGQRNQPQHF. The CDR3 region has the DNA TGTGCCATCTCAGGTCAAAGAAATCAGCCCCAGCATTTT.

Only a few counts were recorded for this clonotype. The chain carries TRBV19 and TRBJ2-3; 9 bases are shared with TRBD2. Germline V gene data show CDR1 as LNHDA and CDR2 as SQIVND (reference sequence). The CDR3 is 16 amino acids. Unmatched junction bases numbered 7, after V lost 4 bases and J lost 2 bases. For the CDR3, the DNA is TGTGCCAGTAGTACCCCCCAGCGGGGGGTCACAGATACGCAGTATTTT. Residues: CASSTPQRGVTDTQYF.

This clonotype was seen a handful of times. The chain carries TRBV4-2 and TRBJ1-6, with D unresolved. The CDR3 loop spans 18 amino acids. Deletions cut 1 base from V and 0 bases from J, with 13 bases between. Germline V lookup: CDR1 LGHNA, CDR2 YNFKEQ. The CDR3 loop reads CASSQAYSRSSYNSPLHF. In DNA form, the CDR3 reads TGTGCCAGCAGCCAAGCCTATAGTAGAAGCTCCTATAATTCACCCCTCCACTTT.

This clonotype was found many times. This sequence joins TRBV6-2 or TRBV6-3 and TRBJ1-1; D is uncertain. V was clipped by 0 bases and J by 7 bases, with 15 bases between them. The CDR3 has 15 amino acids. Germline V gene lookup returns CDR1 MNHEY and CDR2 SVGEGT. In DNA form, the CDR3 reads TGTGCCAGCAGTTACTCCGTCGTTGGCAGTGGTGAAGCTTTCTTT. This gives the protein CASSYSVVGSGEAFF.

The V call is TRBV7-2, the J call TRBJ1-2, with D unclear. This CDR3 spans 13 amino acids. Germline lookup yields CDR1 SGHTA and CDR2 FQGNSA. The V and J ends lost 2 bases and 4 bases respectively, with 8 bases between them. The CDR3 bases are TGTGCCAGCAGCTTACGGGTCCGCTATGGCTACACCTTC. Its protein product is CASSLRVRYGYTF.

This clonotype occurred a few times. The chain recombines TRBV11-2 with TRBJ2-7; D gene ambiguous. The CDR3 length is 14 residues. From germline, CDR1 is SGHAT and CDR2 FQNNGV. The V end lost 5 bases, the J end lost 6 bases, and 17 bases lay between the germline ends. The CDR3 DNA is TGTGCCAGCAGCCCGACGCTACCAATGGGCGAGCAGTACTTC. It is translated as CASSPTLPMGEQYF.

The sample holds many counts of this clonotype. The chain combines TRBV7-6 with TRBJ2-1; TRBD2 matches 8 bases. Germline CDR1 SGHVS, CDR2 FNYEAQ. This CDR3 is 15 amino acids long. J gave up 3 bases and V 2 bases, and 3 bases lay outside the gene matches. The CDR3 DNA reads TGTGCCAGCAGCTTAAGCGGGGGCTTCTACAATGAGCAGTTCTTC. It specifies CASSLSGGFYNEQFF. Based on the CDR3 plus reference TRBV7-6 and TRBJ2-1, the full variable domain is GAGVSQSPRYKVTKRGQDVALRCDPISGHVSLYWYRQALGQGPEFLTYFNYEAQQDKSGLPNDRFSAERPEGSISTLTIQRTEQRDSAMYRCASSLSGGFYNEQFFGPGTRLTVL.

J is TRBJ2-5 and V is TRBV7-9; D remains unclear. CDR1 and CDR2 from the germline V gene are SEHNR and FQNEAQ (reference sequence). This CDR3 contains 15 residues. The V end lost 3 bases, the J end lost 2 bases, and 13 bases lay between the germline ends. DNA for the CDR3: TGTGCCAGCAGCTTTGGCGCAGCCAGACAAGAGACCCAGTACTTC. Its translation: CASSFGAARQETQYF.

This chain links TRBV6-1 with TRBJ2-3; TRBD2 agrees at 11 bases. CDR3 length equals 16 residues. The V gene's germline CDR1 is MNHNS and CDR2 SASEGT. V lost 5 bases, J lost 4 bases, and 8 bases stayed unmatched. DNA of the CDR3: TGTGCCAGCAGTACTAAGACTAGCGGGGCGGCAGATACGCAGTATTTT. This encodes CASSTKTSGAADTQYF.

The chain links TRBV10-1 to TRBJ2-7; 7 bases are shared with TRBD2. Germline V gives CDR1 WNHNN, CDR2 SYGVQD (reference sequence). Trimming removed 5 bases from V and 0 bases from J; junction bases left unmatched: 10. The CDR3 sequence is 16 residues long. As DNA, the CDR3 is TGCGCCAGCAGTCCCGGGGGGTCTCACCACTCCTACGAGCAGTACTTC. This codes for CASSPGGSHHSYEQYF.

V and J are TRBV20-1 and TRBJ2-7; 7 positions agree with TRBD2. The CDR3 has 13 amino acids. Germline values: CDR1 DFQATT, CDR2 SNEGSKA (reference sequence). With V trimmed by 6 bases and J by 4 bases, 9 bases remained unmatched. The CDR3 DNA is TGCAGTGCCACAGCGGGAATCCTGTACGAGCAGTACTTC. It encodes CSATAGILYEQYF.

V gene TRBV28 combines with J gene TRBJ2-7, with D maybe TRBD2 (5 bases). The V gene's germline CDR1 is MDHEN and CDR2 SYDVKM. V lost 5 bases and J lost 4, with 15 bases in between. The CDR3 has 14 residues. As DNA, the CDR3 is TGTGCCAGCAGTCTCCGAGGGCGCCGGTACGAGCAGTACTTC. It codes for CASSLRGRRYEQYF.

This clonotype was detected many times. The chain is built from TRBV7-9 and TRBJ1-5; D remains ambiguous. V lost 1 base and J 3 bases, leaving 4 bases between the germline ends. Germline V gives CDR1 SEHNR, CDR2 FQNEAQ (reference sequence). The CDR3 consists of 13 residues. CDR3 nucleotide sequence: TGTGCCAGCAGCTTAGACACCAATCAGCCCCAGCATTTT. It yields the protein CASSLDTNQPQHF. Full variable domain (remainder filled in from reference TRBV7-9 and TRBJ1-5): DTGVSQNPRHKITKRGQNVTFRCDPISEHNRLYWYRQTLGQGPEFLTYFQNEAQLEKSRLLSDRFSAERPKGSFSTLEIQRTEQGDSAMYLCASSLDTNQPQHFGDGTRLSIL.

This clonotype was seen ten or more times. The chain uses TRBV6-5 and TRBJ2-3; the D gene is possibly TRBD2 (6 bases). From germline, CDR1 is MNHEY and CDR2 SVGAGI. Trimming cost V 6 bases and J 1 base, with 14 bases left between them. This CDR3 comprises 15 residues. CDR3 DNA: TGTGCCAGCAGCCAGGCACTAGCCGGCACAGATACGCAGTATTTT. Encoded protein: CASSQALAGTDTQYF.

In regard to this clonotype: Sequence at one end of the junction differs from germline and may be a read error. V and J are TRBV7-8 and TRBJ1-4; TRBD1 is a possible D gene (6 bases). Germline V gene data show CDR1 as SGHVS and CDR2 as FQNEAQ. This CDR3 contains 16 residues. CDR3 sequence (DNA): TGTGCCAGCAGCGCCAGGGGTCTAGCAACTAATGAAATACTGTTTTTT. Encoded protein: CASSARGLATNEILFF.

There are many counts of this clonotype. The gene calls are TRBV29-1 and TRBJ1-1, with no clear D. CDR3 size: 13 residues. V lost 1 base, J lost 1 base, and 7 bases lay in between. Germline CDR1 SQVTM, CDR2 ANQGSEA. The CDR3 DNA reads TGCAGCGTTGAAGGAACCCGGAACACTGAAGCTTTCTTT. Protein product: CSVEGTRNTEAFF.

This chain joins TRBV7-9 and TRBJ2-7, with D possibly being TRBD2 (6 bases). Germline CDR1 reads SEHNR; CDR2 reads FQNEAQ (reference sequence). This CDR3 comprises 15 residues. V was clipped by 1 base and J by 5 bases, with 15 bases between them. CDR3 DNA: TGTGCCAGCAGCTTAGGGCGGGGATCCAGGCACGAGCAGTACTTC. As protein: CASSLGRGSRHEQYF.

This clonotype was seen many times. The chain uses TRBV21-1 and TRBJ1-1; the DNA was not compared with TRBD1, the D call given in the table. TRBV21-1 counts as a pseudogene. The CDR3 length is 17 residues. CDR3 protein: CASSKAVRGAGNTEAFF. CDR3 DNA: TGTGCCAGCAGCAAAGCTGTCCGAGGGGCGGGGAACACTGAAGCTTTCTTT.

This clonotype appeared a few times. This chain connects TRBV19 to TRBJ1-2; TRBD1 matches 9 bases. The CDR3 is 15 residues long. V lost 7 bases, J lost 5 bases, and 11 bases stayed unmatched. CDR1 LNHDA and CDR2 SQIVND come from the germline V gene (reference sequence). CDR3: CASKIRDRAVYGYTF. The CDR3 nucleotides read TGTGCCAGTAAAATCCGGGACAGGGCGGTATATGGCTACACCTTC.

This clonotype has more than one count but fewer than ten. The gene calls are TRBV5-1 and TRBJ2-1; no reliable D call. This CDR3 is built from 11 residues. Germline assignment: CDR1 SGHRS and CDR2 YFSETQ. Trimming pared 3 bases from V and 9 bases from J, leaving 7 bases between. CDR3 nucleotide sequence: TGCGCCAGCAGCTCAGATGGTGAGCAGTTCTTC. Its translation is CASSSDGEQFF.

This clonotype came up many times. The chain has TRBV12-3 or TRBV12-4 and TRBJ2-1; D call uncertain. V gave up 2 bases and J gave up 8 bases, with 13 bases separating them. There are 14 residues in the CDR3. CDR3 DNA: TGTGCCAGCAGTTTACGTGAGCTCTGGGATGAGCAGTTCTTC. It translates to CASSLRELWDEQFF.

This clonotype was recorded a few times. The chain has TRBV7-2 and TRBJ1-2, with 9 bases fitting TRBD1. Looked up from germline, CDR1 is SGHTA and CDR2 is FQGNSA. The CDR3 loop spans 15 amino acids. V was clipped by 0 bases and J by 8 bases; unmatched bases: 7. The CDR3 sequence is CASSLAPGQGVGYTF. CDR3 in DNA: TGTGCCAGCAGCTTAGCCCCGGGACAGGGTGTCGGCTACACCTTC.

V gene TRBV18 combines with J gene TRBJ2-6, with D uncertain. This CDR3 has 18 residues. Germline CDR1 reads KGHSH; CDR2 reads LQKENI. With 8 bases removed from V and 0 bases from J, the gap between germline ends came to 20 bases. The CDR3 loop is CASPLDGWSISGANVLTF. CDR3 DNA: TGTGCCAGCCCCCTCGATGGGTGGTCTATCTCTGGGGCCAACGTCCTGACTTTC.

To note about this clonotype: One end of the junction is discordant with germline, which a read error may explain. The rearrangement links TRBV7-6 to TRBJ1-1, with D hard to call. Per the germline V gene, CDR1 is SGHVS and CDR2 is FNYEAQ. This CDR3 region has 12 residues. The chain's CDR3 is CASSSGQVKLIF. CDR3 coding DNA: TGTGCCAGCAGCTCGGGCCAGGTAAAATTGATCTTT.

This clonotype was counted between two and nine times. This rearrangement joins TRBV19 to TRBJ1-2; a weak D match, TRBD1 (5 bases). CDR1 is LNHDA, CDR2 SQIVND, per germline (reference sequence). This CDR3 has 15 residues. V was pared by 4 bases and J by 6 bases, with 18 bases between. The CDR3 sequence: CASSRNSGTDNGYTF. Written as DNA, the CDR3 is TGTGCCAGTAGTAGGAACTCCGGGACGGATAATGGCTACACCTTC. The variable domain in full, completed from reference TRBV19 and TRBJ1-2, reads DGGITQSPKYLFRKEGQNVTLSCEQNLNHDAMYWYRQDPGQGLRLIYYSQIVNDFQKGDIAEGYSVSREKKESFPLTVTSAQKNPTAFYLCASSRNSGTDNGYTFGSGTRLTVV.

This chain links TRBV2 with TRBJ2-1; TRBD1 matches 8 bases. Trimming removed 8 bases from V and 8 bases from J; junction bases left unmatched: 11. The CDR3 runs 14 residues. Germline values: CDR1 SNHLY, CDR2 FYNNEI. CDR3 region: CASGHWTGTDEQFF. The CDR3 coding sequence is TGTGCCAGCGGCCATTGGACAGGGACTGATGAGCAGTTCTTC.

J is TRBJ2-6 and V is TRBV12-3 or TRBV12-4; TRBD1 matches 7 bases. V was pared by 6 bases and J by 0 bases, with 11 bases of the junction left unmatched. The CDR3 totals 18 residues. The CDR3 loop is CASSFGRQGVSGANVLTF. The CDR3 DNA is TGTGCCAGCAGCTTCGGGCGACAGGGAGTCTCTGGGGCCAACGTCCTGACTTTC.

This clonotype was detected a few times. The chain combines TRBV6-1 with TRBJ2-3, with unresolved D. The CDR3 runs to 14 residues. V lost 6 bases and J 2 bases, leaving 12 bases between the germline ends. Germline CDR1 and CDR2: MNHNS and SASEGT. The chain's CDR3 is CASSGSRNTDTQYF. The CDR3 DNA reads TGTGCCAGCAGCGGATCCCGAAACACAGATACGCAGTATTTT.

The sample holds a few counts of this clonotype. The chain links TRBV7-9 to TRBJ2-7; 7 nucleotides match TRBD1. CDR1 is SEHNR, CDR2 FQNEAQ, per germline (reference sequence). The V gene end was trimmed by 4 bases and the J gene end by 2 bases; junction bases not matched to a gene: 14. This CDR3 is 17 amino acids long. The CDR3 here is CASSSYAHGTVTYEQYF. The CDR3 DNA is TGTGCCAGCAGCTCATACGCTCACGGGACAGTCACCTACGAGCAGTACTTC.

The DNA for the CDR3 is TGCAGCGCGGGGAGGGGGGATACGCAGTATTTT. It is translated as CSAGRGDTQYF. V is TRBV29-1 and J is TRBJ2-3; tentatively, D is TRBD2 (7 bases). CDR1 and CDR2 from the germline V gene are SQVTM and ANQGSEA. The CDR3 runs to 11 residues. V gave up 7 bases and J gave up 6 bases, with 11 bases separating them.

This clonotype was detected only a few times. The genes are TRBV7-8 and TRBJ2-7; D possibly corresponds to TRBD2 (5 bases). The length of the CDR3 is 16 residues. Germline V CDR1 and CDR2: SGHVS, FQNEAQ. The germline V and J ends were trimmed by 1 base and 4 bases, with 17 bases remaining between them. The CDR3 protein is CASSLGGQTTGYEQYF. The CDR3 DNA is TGTGCCAGCAGCTTAGGCGGTCAGACTACGGGGTACGAGCAGTACTTC.

This chain uses TRBV30 with TRBJ1-1; weak D call: TRBD1 (6 bases). The CDR3 runs to 13 residues. Germline CDR1 is GTSNPN and CDR2 is SVGIG (reference sequence). The ends were cut back, 6 bases at V and 9 bases at J, with 20 bases in the middle. Written as DNA, the CDR3 is TGTGCCTGCCAAACCGACGGGAGGGGGAAAGCTTTCTTT. Translated: CACQTDGRGKAFF. Drawing the rest from reference TRBV30 and TRBJ1-1, the complete variable domain is SQTIHQWPATLVQPVGSPLSLECTVEGTSNPNLYWYRQAAGRGLQLLFYSVGIGQISSEVPQNLSASRPQDRQFILSSKKLLLSDSGFYLCACQTDGRGKAFFGQGTRLTVV.